Sequencing of this T cell receptor (beta chain) was carried out in a study of T cells after yellow fever vaccination. This clonotype appeared many times. What it binds is not known. TCRdb independently ran MiXCR on the 5' RACE reads; one entry per CDR3 protein. The repertoire includes about 340,000 distinct CDR3 sequences, around 13% of them detected once, and more than 3% sits in the top ten. The study's findings and limits: Shared CD4/CD8 clonotypes were a small share, likely from convergent recombination. Compared with primary, the secondary response was weaker and peaked at day 5, not 15. Abundant clonotypes from the bulk population could get into FACS-sorted repertoires as contaminants. Post-booster repertoires again held most primary-vaccination clones (approximately 96% CD4, 88% CD8).

Germline CDR1 SGHDT, CDR2 YYEEEE. V lost 2 bases to trimming and J lost 6 bases, with 9 bases between them. The CDR3 covers 13 residues. The TCR sequence derives from a man between 18 and 35 years old who received the YFV17D yellow fever vaccine. The chain uses TRBV5-6 and TRBJ2-1, with TRBD1 as a possible D gene (5 bases). The sequenced sample was CD4+ T cells sorted from PBMCs, obtained 15 days after the yellow fever booster vaccination. For the CDR3, the DNA is TGTGCCAGCAGCTTCGGCCAGGGCAATGAGCAGTTCTTC. Translation: CASSFGQGNEQFF.